This entry features one TCR beta chain sequence. The CDR3 totals 14 residues. V dropped 7 bases and J dropped 2; count of bases not matched to a gene: 4. Per the germline V gene, CDR1 is MDHEN and CDR2 is SYDVKM. This specimen comes from a study of blood T cell repertoires in COVID-19. As processed by the authors: Amplification of reference gene primers was used by the study to estimate nucleated cell counts. The assay was immunoSEQ multiplex PCR, and TCRdb's table has in-frame clones only and misses some. D and trimming were read from the DNA, whereas the V and J calls and clone size are those reported in that table. The profile shows approximately 480,000 clones, approximately 86% of them singletons. Which cohort a participant joined came from the clinical history participants gave.

The chain is built from TRBV28 and TRBJ1-5; TRBD1 aligns across 8 bases. Sequences were obtained from PBMCs or T cells enriched from blood (not recorded which). This TCR was recovered from a woman aged 18-29 years who had recovered from COVID-19. CDR3 nucleotides: TGTGCCAGCATTCTACAGGGGGGCAATCAGCCCCAGCATTTT. It specifies CASILQGGNQPQHF.